This T cell receptor beta chain originates from a study of siplizumab effects on memory and regulatory T cells. In regard to this clone: No antigen is known for it.

Study findings and constraints: Poor capture below about 10^-5 frequency left most alloreactive clones unmapped to unstimulated subsets.

Assaying covered 100,000 or so TCR templates per sample. Using immunoSEQ multiplex PCR, the repertoire was profiled, and TCRdb retains in-frame clones only, with some absent. Here the sample spans over 60,000 clones, 91% being singletons. The ends lost 5 bases at V and 6 bases at J; junction bases unmatched: 8. The length of the CDR3 is 14 residues. CDR1 and CDR2 (germline): MNHNS, SASEGT. The clonotype comes from a human donor in good health. The specimen sequenced was CD8+ T cells sorted from blood. This chain connects TRBV6-1 to TRBJ2-3; 7 nucleotides line up with TRBD2. CDR3 in DNA: TGTGCCAGCAGTCTATGGACTAGTGCGGATACGCAGTATTTT. Residues: CASSLWTSADTQYF.